The 10 T cell receptor beta chains in this list originate from one sample, sequenced in a study of siplizumab effects on memory and regulatory T cells. Generated by immunoSEQ multiplex PCR, the TCRdb table keeps only in-frame clones and is missing some. The data show tens of thousands of clones, with under 95% seen just once and 6.5% held by the top ten. Sequencing used CD8+ T cells sorted from blood. These receptors were collected from a human donor in good health.

The chain employs TRBV6-5 and TRBJ2-1; D uncertain. The CDR3 loop spans 15 amino acids. Germline V gives CDR1 MNHEY, CDR2 SVGAGI. The V end was cut by 5 bases, the J end by 0 bases, with 11 bases between. The CDR3 loop reads CASSPSISSYNEQFF. The CDR3 coding sequence is TGTGCCAGCAGTCCTAGTATCAGCTCCTACAATGAGCAGTTCTTC.

This chain joins TRBV5-1 and TRBJ2-1, with 7 bases lining up with TRBD1. Losses at the gene ends were 2 bases for V and 2 bases for J; bases not matched to a gene: 7. Germline loops: CDR1 SGHRS, CDR2 YFSETQ. The CDR3 sequence is 16 residues long. For the CDR3, the DNA is TGCGCCAGCAGCTTTTCCCGACAGGGAGCCTACAATGAGCAGTTCTTC. It is translated as CASSFSRQGAYNEQFF.

The rearrangement joins TRBV7-6 to TRBJ2-1; 7 positions match TRBD2. Germline CDR1 is SGHVS and CDR2 is FNYEAQ. V lost 0 bases to trimming and J lost 5 bases; unmatched junction nucleotides: 1. CDR3 size: 14 residues. The CDR3 spells CASSLAGTNNEQFF. CDR3 coding DNA: TGTGCCAGCAGCTTAGCCGGGACTAACAATGAGCAGTTCTTC.

The chain employs TRBV6-5 and TRBJ1-1; D remains ambiguous. Trimming shortened V by 2 bases and J by 0 bases, and 7 bases separated the two germline ends. The germline gives CDR1 MNHEY, CDR2 SVGAGI. This CDR3 spans 14 amino acids. The CDR3 spells CASSYEGMNTEAFF. The CDR3 DNA sequence: TGTGCCAGCAGTTACGAGGGCATGAACACTGAAGCTTTCTTT.

This sequence joins TRBV4-1 and TRBJ1-5, with 9 bases fitting TRBD1. Per the germline V gene, CDR1 is MGHRA and CDR2 is YSYEKL. V lost 5 bases, J lost 3 bases, and 5 bases stayed unmatched. This CDR3 has 15 residues. CDR3 loop: CASSLGTGFNQPQHF. The CDR3 nucleotides are TGCGCCAGCAGCTTGGGGACAGGGTTCAATCAGCCCCAGCATTTT.

The rearrangement links TRBV11-3 to TRBJ2-7; 11 bases are a match to TRBD2. Germline-derived CDR1 and CDR2 are SGHNT and YENEEA. The length of the CDR3 is 19 residues. V lost 2 bases to trimming and J lost 0 bases; unmatched junction nucleotides: 12. CDR3 nucleotide sequence: TGTGCCAGCAGCTTAAACATACTTAGCGGGAGGGGAACCTCCTACGAGCAGTACTTC. Translating gives CASSLNILSGRGTSYEQYF.

The V gene is TRBV19, the J gene TRBJ2-3, with TRBD2 identical over 13 bases. The CDR3 runs 16 residues. J was trimmed by 1 base and V by 4 bases; bases with no gene match: 2. The germline CDR1 and CDR2 sequences are LNHDA and SQIVND (reference sequence). The CDR3 bases are TGTGCCAGTAGTACCGGGACTAGCGGGGGCACAGATACGCAGTATTTT. It encodes CASSTGTSGGTDTQYF. Full variable domain (rest looked up from reference TRBV19 and TRBJ2-3): DGGITQSPKYLFRKEGQNVTLSCEQNLNHDAMYWYRQDPGQGLRLIYYSQIVNDFQKGDIAEGYSVSREKKESFPLTVTSAQKNPTAFYLCASSTGTSGGTDTQYFGPGTRLTVL.

The genes are TRBV7-6 and TRBJ1-2; D is unresolved. Deletions cut 1 base from V and 4 bases from J, with 10 bases between. Germline V CDR1 and CDR2: SGHVS, FNYEAQ. The CDR3 consists of 14 residues. The CDR3 region is CASSLGQEGYGYTF. CDR3 DNA: TGTGCCAGCAGCTTAGGGCAGGAAGGCTATGGCTACACCTTC.

V is TRBV30 and J is TRBJ1-1, with 7 bases fitting TRBD1. Germline assignment: CDR1 GTSNPN and CDR2 SVGIG (reference sequence). This CDR3 has 13 residues. Trimming cost V 6 bases and J 3 bases; bases outside gene matches: 7. CDR3: CACKSTGYTEAFF. CDR3 bases: TGTGCCTGCAAGTCGACAGGGTACACTGAAGCTTTCTTT.

V gene TRBV9 combines with J gene TRBJ2-2; a weak D match, TRBD2 (6 bases). The V end lost 0 bases, the J end lost 0 bases, and 12 bases lay between the germline ends. The CDR3 has 17 residues. In germline, CDR1 is SGDLS, CDR2 YYNGEE. In nucleotides, the CDR3 is TGTGCCAGCAGCGTAGGGATTGGGGGGTCGAACACCGGGGAGCTGTTTTTT. It encodes CASSVGIGGSNTGELFF.